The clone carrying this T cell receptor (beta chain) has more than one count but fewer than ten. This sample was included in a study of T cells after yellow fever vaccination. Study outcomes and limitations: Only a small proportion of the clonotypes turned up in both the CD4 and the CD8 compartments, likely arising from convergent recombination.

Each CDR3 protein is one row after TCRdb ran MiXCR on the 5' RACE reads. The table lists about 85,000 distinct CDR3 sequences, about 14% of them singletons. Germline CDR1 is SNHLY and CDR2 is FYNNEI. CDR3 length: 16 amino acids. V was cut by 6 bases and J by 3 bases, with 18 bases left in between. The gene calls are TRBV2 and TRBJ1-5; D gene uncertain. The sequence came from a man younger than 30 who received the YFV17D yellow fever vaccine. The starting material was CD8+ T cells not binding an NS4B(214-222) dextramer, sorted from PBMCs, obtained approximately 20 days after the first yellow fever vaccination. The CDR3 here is CASSARTTLFNQPQHF. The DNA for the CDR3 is TGTGCCAGCAGCGCACGGACGACCCTATTCAATCAGCCCCAGCATTTT.